This is a list of T cell receptor beta chains from one sample in a study of shared clonotypes between healthy human individuals. Some clones are missing from TCRdb's copy, which holds only in-frame ones; the method was immunoSEQ multiplex PCR. The table has roughly 480,000 clones, 70% to 80% seen once. The material sequenced was PBMCs. The source is a middle-aged woman in good health. Some clones in this sample may be carry-over from other donors' samples. Each CDR3 is given without its conserved first and last residue. Fields, in order: V gene, J gene, D gene, CDR3 protein. D genes are given only for firm matches.

>TRBV28|TRBJ2-3|NA
ASSLGWGMTDTQY
>TRBV6-5|TRBJ2-1|NA
ASKTPGTDEQF
>TRBV28|TRBJ1-4|NA
ASSIQDYGGNEKLF
>TRBV28|TRBJ2-7|NA
ASSPGQSYEQY
>TRBV7-9|TRBJ1-1|TRBD1
ASSHNRDTGGAF
>TRBV12-2|TRBJ2-4|NA
ASRLEVRRLAKNIQY
>TRBV5-4|TRBJ2-1|NA
ASTYNNEQF
>TRBV2|TRBJ1-4|NA
ASSERGEKLF
>TRBV27|TRBJ2-1|TRBD2
ASSLFYERLAHEQF
>TRBV19|TRBJ1-5|NA
ASSIDRPRAGNQPQH
>TRBV19|TRBJ1-5|TRBD1
ASSTLPGQGARQPQH
>TRBV19|TRBJ2-5|TRBD1
ASSMGTVQETQY
>TRBV28|TRBJ1-4|TRBD1
ASGKGQGRVKLF
>TRBV27|TRBJ1-1|TRBD1
ASSPGTVTEAF
>TRBV5-6|TRBJ2-3|NA
ASSSQSSTDTQY
>TRBV6-9|TRBJ2-1|TRBD2
ASSRTRSSYNEQF
>TRBV4-2|TRBJ1-1|NA
ASSPGTTGDTEAF